These 9 T cell receptor beta chains were all obtained from the same sample, sequenced in a study of blood T cell repertoires in COVID-19. TCRdb keeps only in-frame clones here, not all; method: immunoSEQ multiplex PCR. The data contain 40,000 to 50,000 clones, 89% of them singletons. The sequencing sample was made of peripheral blood. The receptors originated from a human donor in a cohort sampled during active COVID-19.

This chain uses TRBV19 with TRBJ2-1; 7 bases line up with TRBD2. CDR1 LNHDA and CDR2 SQIVND come from the germline V gene (reference sequence). V was pared by 7 bases and J by 4 bases, with 7 bases of the junction left unmatched. This CDR3 is 14 amino acids long. This CDR3 is CASKLAGVYNEQFF. Written as DNA, the CDR3 is TGTGCCAGTAAGTTGGCGGGAGTTTACAATGAGCAGTTCTTC. Full variable domain (remainder filled in from reference TRBV19 and TRBJ2-1): DGGITQSPKYLFRKEGQNVTLSCEQNLNHDAMYWYRQDPGQGLRLIYYSQIVNDFQKGDIAEGYSVSREKKESFPLTVTSAQKNPTAFYLCASKLAGVYNEQFFGPGTRLTVL.

The chain employs TRBV10-3 and TRBJ1-2, with TRBD1 identical over 8 bases. V trimming: 11 bases; J trimming: 3 bases; junction bases outside the gene matches: 8. This CDR3 has 13 residues. From germline, CDR1 is ENHRY and CDR2 SYGVKD. The CDR3 DNA follows: TGTGCCGCATCAGGGGGCGAGCACTATGGCTACACCTTC. Its translation: CAASGGEHYGYTF.

J is TRBJ2-5 and V is TRBV15; TRBD2 matches at 13 bases. Germline-derived CDR1 and CDR2 are LNHNV and YYDKDF (reference sequence). The CDR3 totals 19 residues. With V trimmed by 1 base and J by 3 bases, 11 bases remained unmatched. The chain's CDR3 is CATSRVQGRLAGGEETQYF. Here the CDR3 DNA reads TGTGCCACCAGCAGAGTTCAGGGTCGACTAGCGGGAGGTGAAGAGACCCAGTACTTC.

J is TRBJ2-7 and V is TRBV11-2; D is possibly TRBD1 (5 bases). CDR3 length: 14 residues. CDR1 is SGHAT, CDR2 FQNNGV, per germline. V gave up 3 bases and J gave up 4 bases, with 13 bases separating them. The CDR3 nucleotides are TGTGCCAGCAGCTTTCAGGGCCGTAAATACGAGCAGTACTTC. Its translation is CASSFQGRKYEQYF.

The genes are TRBV6-5 and TRBJ2-5; maybe TRBD2 (5 bases). V dropped 0 bases and J dropped 9 bases, with 5 bases sitting between them. Germline CDR1 reads MNHEY; CDR2 reads SVGAGI. The CDR3 runs to 11 residues. In nucleotides, the CDR3 is TGTGCCAGCAGTTACTCCGGGGCCCAGTACTTC. Translated, it gives CASSYSGAQYF.

This chain connects TRBV9 to TRBJ2-3; 9 bases are a match to TRBD2. CDR3 size: 16 residues. V dropped 0 bases and J dropped 1; count of bases not matched to a gene: 3. The germline V gene encodes CDR1 SGDLS and CDR2 YYNGEE. CDR3 region: CASSVAPSGGTDTQYF. CDR3 nucleotide sequence: TGTGCCAGCAGCGTAGCTCCTAGCGGGGGCACAGATACGCAGTATTTT.

The chain combines TRBV7-9 with TRBJ2-1; no reliable D call. Trimming shortened V by 3 bases and J by 6 bases, and 6 bases separated the two germline ends. The germline CDR1 and CDR2 sequences are SEHNR and FQNEAQ (reference sequence). The CDR3 consists of 12 residues. CDR3 residues: CASSFPGNEQFF. DNA of the CDR3: TGTGCCAGCAGCTTCCCGGGCAATGAGCAGTTCTTC.

The CDR3 loop reads CASSLGGSGGETQYF. CDR3 in DNA: TGCGCCAGCAGCTTGGGCGGGAGCGGTGGAGAGACCCAGTACTTC. The V gene is TRBV5-1, the J gene TRBJ2-5; 7 bases map to TRBD2. Losses at the gene ends were 0 bases for V and 4 bases for J; bases not matched to a gene: 6. The length of the CDR3 is 15 residues. CDR1 is SGHRS and CDR2 is YFSETQ in the germline V gene.

Only one count was recorded for this clone. The rearrangement links TRBV6-5 to TRBJ2-1; the match to TRBD2 covers 7 bases. CDR1 is MNHEY, CDR2 SVGAGI, per germline. The V segment lost 6 bases and the J segment 6 bases; nucleotides outside the gene matches: 5. This CDR3 has 13 amino acids. This CDR3 is CASRSWGGNEQFF. CDR3 in DNA: TGTGCCAGCAGGAGCTGGGGGGGCAATGAGCAGTTCTTC.